A single sample is the source of the 19 T cell receptor beta chains below, sequenced in a study of Ad26.COV2.S vaccination and SARS-CoV-2 variants. Produced via immunoSEQ multiplex PCR; TCRdb's table is partial and in-frame only. The table includes over 200,000 clones, 85% to 90% detected once. As to treatment: some 20 received Ad26.COV2.S at low or high dose, single or two shots; roughly 5 received placebo; per-sample allocation not given. Collection of the samples took place on day 63 after the first injection of vaccine or placebo. The sequenced sample was peripheral blood, obtained in a trial of Ad26.COV2.S vaccine versus placebo. These receptors originate from a person between 18 and 59 years old who received the Ad26.COV2.S COVID-19 vaccine or a placebo.

The V gene is TRBV6-5, the J gene TRBJ2-5; D is unresolved. Trimming removed 8 bases from V and 2 bases from J, with 12 bases in between. This CDR3 spans 13 amino acids. Germline-derived CDR1 and CDR2 are MNHEY and SVGAGI. The chain's CDR3 is CASGSDGQETQYF. The CDR3 DNA follows: TGTGCCAGCGGTTCGGACGGACAAGAGACCCAGTACTTC.

This clone was found a few times. The V gene is TRBV4-2, the J gene TRBJ1-5, with 7 bases aligning to TRBD1. This CDR3 is 18 amino acids long. Germline CDR1 reads LGHNA; CDR2 reads YNFKEQ. The V and J ends lost 0 bases and 0 bases, in that order; junction bases with no gene match: 8. The CDR3 loop is CASSQDGRTGLSNQPQHF. CDR3 nucleotide sequence: TGTGCCAGCAGCCAAGATGGCCGGACAGGTCTTAGCAATCAGCCCCAGCATTTT.

CDR3 nucleotide sequence: TGTGCCAGCAGTTTAAGGGCGAACACTGAAGCTTTCTTT. Protein product: CASSLRANTEAFF. The gene calls are TRBV12-3 or TRBV12-4 and TRBJ1-1; D ambiguous. V lost 2 bases to trimming and J lost 1 base, with 5 bases between them. This CDR3 comprises 13 residues.

This chain joins TRBV6-4 and TRBJ1-1; 8 nucleotides agree with TRBD1. The CDR3 covers 13 residues. In germline, CDR1 is MRHNA, CDR2 SNTAGT. J was trimmed by 11 bases and V by 4 bases; bases with no gene match: 9. The DNA for the CDR3 is TGTGCCAGCAGTGCTACCGGGACAGGTGCCGCTTTCTTT. It specifies CASSATGTGAAFF.

This chain uses TRBV4-1 with TRBJ1-5, with 7 bases lining up with TRBD1. This CDR3 has 15 residues. Germline trimming cut 0 bases from V and 4 bases from J; bases unmatched to any gene: 3. The germline CDR1 and CDR2 sequences are MGHRA and YSYEKL. The CDR3 region has the DNA TGCGCCAGCAGCCAAGATGACAGGGCGAATCAGCCCCAGCATTTT. Its translation: CASSQDDRANQPQHF.

J is TRBJ2-7 and V is TRBV28, with D perhaps matching TRBD1 (6 bases). CDR1 and CDR2 from the germline V gene are MDHEN and SYDVKM. The V end was cut by 4 bases, the J end by 1 base, with 26 bases between. CDR3 length: 19 residues. The CDR3 is CASSSGQPRTEVISYEQYF. The CDR3, as DNA: TGTGCCAGCAGTTCTGGGCAGCCCCGGACAGAGGTAATTTCCTACGAGCAGTACTTC.

This clone came up once. This sequence joins TRBV28 and TRBJ2-7, with D tentatively TRBD2 (6 bases). V was pared by 3 bases and J by 7 bases, with 13 bases between. Germline CDR1 and CDR2: MDHEN and SYDVKM. This CDR3 contains 13 residues. CDR3 bases: TGTGCCAGCAGTTTTCCCGGGGGTTGGGAGCAGTACTTC. Translation gives CASSFPGGWEQYF.

J is TRBJ2-5 and V is TRBV18, with 9 bases lining up with TRBD1. CDR3 length equals 14 residues. Germline V gene lookup returns CDR1 KGHSH and CDR2 LQKENI. The junction had 4 bases not matched to a gene; V was cut back by 1 base and J by 7 bases. The CDR3 region is CASSPLDRGGTQYF. CDR3 nucleotide sequence: TGTGCCAGCTCACCACTGGACAGGGGAGGGACCCAGTACTTC.

The chain carries TRBV7-2 and TRBJ1-1; D call uncertain. V lost 2 bases and J lost 8, with 21 bases in between. This CDR3 contains 16 residues. Germline V gene sequence: CDR1 SGHTA, CDR2 FQGNSA. Here the CDR3 reads CASSLNVVRGGPEAFF. The CDR3 region has the DNA TGTGCCAGCAGCTTAAACGTGGTGCGGGGAGGTCCCGAAGCTTTCTTT. Looking up the rest from reference TRBV7-2 and TRBJ1-1 gives the full variable domain: GAGVSQSPSNKVTEKGKDVELRCDPISGHTALYWYRQSLGQGLEFLIYFQGNSAPDKSGLPSDRFSAERTGGSVSTLTIQRTQQEDSAVYLCASSLNVVRGGPEAFFGQGTRLTVV.

V gene TRBV18 combines with J gene TRBJ1-3, with D possibly being TRBD1 (6 bases). The CDR3 runs 17 residues. CDR1 and CDR2 from the germline V gene are KGHSH and LQKENI. With 3 bases removed from V and 0 bases from J, the gap between germline ends came to 15 bases. The CDR3 DNA follows: TGTGCCAGCTCACCTAAAGGGGGAGGCCACTCTGGAAACACCATATATTTT. It specifies CASSPKGGGHSGNTIYF.

In DNA form, the CDR3 reads TGTGCCAGCAACCCCATCGGCCTCGACAATGAGCAGTTCTTC. Translating it yields CASNPIGLDNEQFF. J is TRBJ2-1 and V is TRBV5-5; D not certain. V dropped 6 bases and J dropped 5 bases, with 15 bases sitting between them. Germline CDR1 reads SGHKS; CDR2 reads YYEKEE (reference sequence). The CDR3 is 14 residues long. Based on the CDR3 plus reference TRBV5-5 and TRBJ2-1, the full variable domain is DAGVTQSPTHLIKTRGQQVTLRCSPISGHKSVSWYQQVLGQGPQFIFQYYEKEERGRGNFPDRFSARQFPNYSSELNVNALLLGDSALYLCASNPIGLDNEQFFGPGTRLTVL.

This clone has a single count. This chain links TRBV10-3 with TRBJ2-6, with TRBD2 as a possible D gene (6 bases). The germline V and J ends were trimmed by 6 bases and 2 bases, with 8 bases remaining between them. CDR3 length equals 14 residues. Germline CDR1 is ENHRY and CDR2 is SYGVKD. CDR3 DNA sequence: TGTGCCATCAGGGGGGGTGCTGGGGCCAACGTCCTGACTTTC. Its translation is CAIRGGAGANVLTF.

This clone is medium-sized within its sample. The CDR3 loop reads CASSQDYTAHNEKLFF. The DNA for the CDR3 is TGCGCCAGCAGCCAAGATTACACAGCTCATAATGAAAAACTGTTTTTT. The genes are TRBV4-3 and TRBJ1-4; no firm D call. The CDR3 runs to 16 residues. V lost 0 bases to trimming and J lost 4 bases, with 12 bases between them. Germline V gene sequence: CDR1 LGHNA, CDR2 YSLEER.

The V call is TRBV19, the J call TRBJ2-5, with 9 bases matching TRBD2. The CDR3 runs 16 residues. CDR1 and CDR2 (germline): LNHDA, SQIVND (reference sequence). The V segment lost 3 bases and the J segment 1 base; nucleotides outside the gene matches: 6. Here the CDR3 reads CASSMGSGGFQETQYF. The DNA for the CDR3 is TGTGCCAGTAGTATGGGTAGCGGGGGATTCCAAGAGACCCAGTACTTC.

The chain combines TRBV27 with TRBJ1-1; TRBD1 matches at 7 bases. The junction had 5 bases not matched to a gene; V was cut back by 0 bases and J by 4 bases. CDR3 length: 15 amino acids. Germline assignment: CDR1 MNHEY and CDR2 SMNVEV (reference sequence). CDR3 DNA: TGTGCCAGCAGTTTATCTGGGTCAGGGGGCACTGAAGCTTTCTTT. It translates to CASSLSGSGGTEAFF.

The chain joins TRBV11-3 to TRBJ2-7, with 9 bases aligning to TRBD2. Germline V CDR1 and CDR2: SGHNT, YENEEA. V trimming: 3 bases; J trimming: 2 bases; junction bases outside the gene matches: 5. The CDR3 sequence is 15 residues long. As DNA, the CDR3 is TGTGCCAGCAGCTTCCGCGGCGGGGGGGCCTACGAGCAGTACTTC. Translating gives CASSFRGGGAYEQYF. The full variable domain, completed using reference TRBV11-3 and TRBJ2-7, is EAGVVQSPRYKIIEKKQPVAFWCNPISGHNTLYWYLQNLGQGPELLIRYENEEAVDDSQLPKDRFSAERLKGVDSTLKIQPAELGDSAVYLCASSFRGGGAYEQYFGPGTRLTVT.

This chain uses TRBV28 with TRBJ2-1, with 8 bases lining up with TRBD2. This CDR3 is 17 amino acids long. Unmatched junction bases numbered 16, after V lost 5 bases and J lost 7 bases. Germline V lookup: CDR1 MDHEN, CDR2 SYDVKM. In DNA form, the CDR3 reads TGTGCCAGCAGTACCCCGGGGTGGGTAGCGGGAAGGAATGAGCAGTTCTTC. Its translation: CASSTPGWVAGRNEQFF.

The J gene is TRBJ2-5, the V gene TRBV28; the D gene is possibly TRBD1 (6 bases). Trimming stripped 2 bases from V and 4 bases from J, with 20 bases between. CDR3 length: 17 residues. Germline loops: CDR1 MDHEN, CDR2 SYDVKM. CDR3 region: CASSLPPGAWSAETQYF. The CDR3 nucleotides are TGTGCCAGCAGTTTACCCCCAGGGGCCTGGAGTGCAGAGACCCAGTACTTC.

The count of this clone is one. This chain links TRBV7-2 with TRBJ2-7, with D maybe TRBD1 (6 bases). Trimming removed 5 bases from V and 6 bases from J, with 11 bases in between. Looked up from germline, CDR1 is SGHTA and CDR2 is FQGNSA. This CDR3 is built from 12 residues. CDR3: CASSPGVGEQYF. CDR3 sequence (DNA): TGTGCCAGCAGCCCAGGGGTCGGCGAGCAGTACTTC.